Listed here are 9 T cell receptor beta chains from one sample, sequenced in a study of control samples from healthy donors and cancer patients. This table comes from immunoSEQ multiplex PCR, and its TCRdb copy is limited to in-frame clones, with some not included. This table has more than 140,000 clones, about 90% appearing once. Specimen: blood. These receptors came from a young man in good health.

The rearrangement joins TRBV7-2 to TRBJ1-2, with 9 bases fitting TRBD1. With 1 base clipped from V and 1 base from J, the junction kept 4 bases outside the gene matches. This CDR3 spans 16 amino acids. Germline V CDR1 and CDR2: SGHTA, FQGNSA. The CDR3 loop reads CASSLERGQGNYGYTF. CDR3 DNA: TGTGCCAGCAGCTTAGAGCGGGGACAGGGTAACTATGGCTACACCTTC.

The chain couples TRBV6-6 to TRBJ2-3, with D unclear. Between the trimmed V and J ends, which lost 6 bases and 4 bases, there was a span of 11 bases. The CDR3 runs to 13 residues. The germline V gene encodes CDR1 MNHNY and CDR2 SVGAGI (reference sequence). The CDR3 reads CASRGKNSDTQYF. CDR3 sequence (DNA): TGTGCCAGCAGAGGGAAGAATTCAGATACGCAGTATTTT.

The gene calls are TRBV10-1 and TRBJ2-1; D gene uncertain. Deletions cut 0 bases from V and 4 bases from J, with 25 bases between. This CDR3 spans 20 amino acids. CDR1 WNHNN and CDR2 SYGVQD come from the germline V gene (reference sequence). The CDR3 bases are TGCGCCAGCAGTGAGTCGTGGGATCACGCCTTGCTAAGGGATTACAATGAGCAGTTCTTC. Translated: CASSESWDHALLRDYNEQFF.

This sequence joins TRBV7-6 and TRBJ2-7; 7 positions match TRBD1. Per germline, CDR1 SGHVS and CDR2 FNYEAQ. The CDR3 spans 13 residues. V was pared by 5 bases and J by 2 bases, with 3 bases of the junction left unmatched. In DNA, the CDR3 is TGTGCCAGCAGCCAGGGACAGACCTACGAGCAGTACTTC. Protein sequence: CASSQGQTYEQYF.

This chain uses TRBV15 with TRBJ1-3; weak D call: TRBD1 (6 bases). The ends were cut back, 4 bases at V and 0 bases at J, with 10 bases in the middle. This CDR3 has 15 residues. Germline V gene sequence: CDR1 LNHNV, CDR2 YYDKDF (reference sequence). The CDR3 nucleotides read TGTGCCACCAGCATTGAGGGGGGCTCTGGAAACACCATATATTTT. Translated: CATSIEGGSGNTIYF. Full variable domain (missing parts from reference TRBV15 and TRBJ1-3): DAMVIQNPRYQVTQFGKPVTLSCSQTLNHNVMYWYQQKSSQAPKLLFHYYDKDFNNEADTPDNFQSRRPNTSFCFLDIRSPGLGDTAMYLCATSIEGGSGNTIYFGEGSWLTVV.

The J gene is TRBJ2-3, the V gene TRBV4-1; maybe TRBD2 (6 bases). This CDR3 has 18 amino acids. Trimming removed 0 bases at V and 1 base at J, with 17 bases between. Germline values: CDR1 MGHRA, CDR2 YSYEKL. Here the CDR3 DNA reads TGCGCCAGCAGCCAAGAAGGATCGGGCGGGGTCGGCACAGATACGCAGTATTTT. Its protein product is CASSQEGSGGVGTDTQYF.

As DNA, the CDR3 is TGCGCCAGCAGTCACAGGGCGACTAATGAAAAACTGTTTTTT. Translated: CASSHRATNEKLFF. The chain couples TRBV4-1 to TRBJ1-4, with D tentatively TRBD1 (6 bases). Germline lookup yields CDR1 MGHRA and CDR2 YSYEKL. V was cut by 6 bases and J by 2 bases, with 10 bases left in between. The CDR3 covers 14 residues.

The CDR3 spells CASSLSGGNTIYF. CDR3 DNA: TGTGCCAGCAGCTTAAGTGGGGGAAACACCATATATTTT. J is TRBJ1-3 and V is TRBV7-3; D gene uncertain. V lost 1 base and J lost 4, with 5 bases in between. The CDR3 loop spans 13 amino acids. Germline CDR1 SGHTA, CDR2 FQGTGA.

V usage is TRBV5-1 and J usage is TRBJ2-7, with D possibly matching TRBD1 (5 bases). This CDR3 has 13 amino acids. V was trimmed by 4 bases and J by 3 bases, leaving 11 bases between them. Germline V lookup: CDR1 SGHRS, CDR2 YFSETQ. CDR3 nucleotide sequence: TGCGCCAGCAGCACAGGACCGAACTACGAGCAGTACTTC. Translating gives CASSTGPNYEQYF.